These 19 T cell receptor beta chains were sequenced from one sample in a study of blood T cell repertoires in COVID-19. The repertoire was sequenced with immunoSEQ multiplex PCR; TCRdb's copy has only in-frame clones and lacks some. The table records about 150,000 clones, roughly 80% of them present only once. Sequenced material: peripheral blood. The receptor set was obtained from a woman aged 60-70 years with COVID-19, enrolled during active disease.

The chain employs TRBV18 and TRBJ2-7, with D maybe TRBD1 (6 bases). Trimming pared 3 bases from V and 3 bases from J, leaving 15 bases between. The germline gives CDR1 KGHSH, CDR2 LQKENI. The CDR3 spans 15 residues. CDR3 amino acids: CASSPYLQDSYEQYF. CDR3 DNA: TGTGCCAGCTCACCCTACTTACAGGACAGCTACGAGCAGTACTTC.

This sequence joins TRBV6-1 and TRBJ1-3; D is unresolved. This CDR3 has 14 amino acids. Germline CDR1 is MNHNS and CDR2 is SASEGT. V shed 1 base and J shed 4 bases, with 8 bases lying between them. The CDR3 is CASSEVRSGNTIYF. CDR3 nucleotide sequence: TGTGCCAGCAGTGAAGTTCGTAGCGGAAACACCATATATTTT.

The chain combines TRBV11-2 with TRBJ2-5, with D possibly being TRBD2 (6 bases). With 4 bases removed from V and 2 bases from J, the gap between germline ends came to 14 bases. The CDR3 is made up of 15 amino acids. CDR1 and CDR2 (germline): SGHAT, FQNNGV. The CDR3 DNA reads TGTGCCAGCAGCTCCCCCGGGGGTTTTCAAGAGACCCAGTACTTC. Residues: CASSSPGGFQETQYF.

The genes are TRBV15 and TRBJ1-2; TRBD1 matches 8 bases. From germline, CDR1 is LNHNV and CDR2 YYDKDF (reference sequence). The CDR3 has 13 residues. The V gene end was trimmed by 6 bases and the J gene end by 8 bases; junction bases not matched to a gene: 8. Here the CDR3 reads CATRPQGAGGYTF. Written as DNA, the CDR3 is TGTGCCACCAGGCCCCAGGGGGCGGGGGGCTACACCTTC. The full variable domain, completed using reference TRBV15 and TRBJ1-2, is DAMVIQNPRYQVTQFGKPVTLSCSQTLNHNVMYWYQQKSSQAPKLLFHYYDKDFNNEADTPDNFQSRRPNTSFCFLDIRSPGLGDTAMYLCATRPQGAGGYTFGSGTRLTVV.

The rearrangement uses TRBV4-1 and TRBJ2-5, with D possibly matching TRBD2 (6 bases). Germline V gene lookup returns CDR1 MGHRA and CDR2 YSYEKL. Trimming pared 4 bases from V and 5 bases from J, leaving 14 bases between. The length of the CDR3 is 14 residues. This chain's CDR3 is CASSLPGRKETQYF. The CDR3 DNA sequence: TGCGCCAGCAGCCTCCCGGGGAGGAAGGAGACCCAGTACTTC.

This chain links TRBV3-1 (or the pseudogene TRBV3-2) with TRBJ1-4, with D possibly TRBD1 on 5 matching bases. There are 15 residues in the CDR3. The germline CDR1 and CDR2 sequences are LGHDT and YNNKEL (reference sequence). Trimming shortened V by 4 bases and J by 10 bases, and 19 bases separated the two germline ends. CDR3 nucleotides: TGTGCCAGCAGCCGCGGCTCAGCTCACGGGGGAAAACTGTTTTTT. Protein sequence: CASSRGSAHGGKLFF.

This clone appeared once. The V gene is TRBV11-2, the J gene TRBJ2-3; D is possibly TRBD1 (6 bases). In germline, CDR1 is SGHAT, CDR2 FQNNGV. The CDR3 contains 14 residues. Trimming removed 5 bases from V and 5 bases from J, with 14 bases in between. The CDR3 DNA follows: TGTGCCAGCAGCACACAGGGACAAGGAGATACGCAGTATTTT. Protein: CASSTQGQGDTQYF.

This clone was detected only once. The V and J genes are TRBV19 and TRBJ1-2; no firm D call. This CDR3 spans 15 amino acids. V lost 3 bases and J lost 6, with 17 bases in between. Germline V CDR1 and CDR2: LNHDA, SQIVND (reference sequence). Here the CDR3 DNA reads TGTGCCAGTAGTATCCCGCTAGGGAAGAGGGATGGCTACACCTTC. As protein: CASSIPLGKRDGYTF.

The rearrangement uses TRBV5-1 and TRBJ2-5, with TRBD2 matching over 11 bases. V shed 4 bases, J shed 2 bases, and the junction held 7 bases outside the gene matches. CDR1 and CDR2 from the germline V gene are SGHRS and YFSETQ. The CDR3 has 16 residues. In DNA, the CDR3 is TGCGCCAGCAGCAGGTTTAGCGGGGGGGTACAAGAGACCCAGTACTTC. Its protein product is CASSRFSGGVQETQYF.

This clone was detected a few times. V usage is TRBV5-1 and J usage is TRBJ1-6; D call uncertain. Per the germline V gene, CDR1 is SGHRS and CDR2 is YFSETQ. This CDR3 is built from 16 residues. With 3 bases removed from V and 0 bases from J, the gap between germline ends came to 10 bases. The CDR3 protein is CASSYTAGSYNSPLHF. The CDR3 coding sequence is TGCGCCAGCAGCTACACAGCCGGCTCCTATAATTCACCCCTCCACTTT.

There are a few counts of this clone. This chain connects TRBV24-1 to TRBJ1-3, with unresolved D. Trimming left V 9 bases short and J 0 bases short, with 8 bases between. The CDR3 is 13 residues long. Per the germline V gene, CDR1 is KGHDR and CDR2 is SFDVKD. The CDR3 region has the DNA TGTGCCACCTCGCAGAACTCTGGAAACACCATATATTTT. Its translation: CATSQNSGNTIYF.

This rearrangement joins TRBV7-8 to TRBJ1-2; TRBD1 aligns across 8 bases. The germline V gene has CDR1 SGHVS and CDR2 FQNEAQ. The CDR3 has 15 residues. V shed 2 bases and J 4 bases; nucleotides not matched to a gene: 6. The CDR3, as DNA: TGTGCCAGCAGCTTAACGGCCGGGACAGGCTATGGCTACACCTTC. This sequence encodes CASSLTAGTGYGYTF.

V and J are TRBV29-1 and TRBJ1-3; the D is unclear. The germline V and J ends were trimmed by 3 bases and 3 bases, with 9 bases remaining between them. CDR3 length: 13 amino acids. CDR1 SQVTM and CDR2 ANQGSEA come from the germline V gene. DNA of the CDR3: TGCAGCGTTGAGCAGTCTCTTGGAAACACCATATATTTT. Protein: CSVEQSLGNTIYF.

This CDR3 is CASSLVTTDNTEAFF. The CDR3 DNA follows: TGCGCCAGCAGCTTGGTAACGACAGACAACACTGAAGCTTTCTTT. The rearrangement joins TRBV5-1 to TRBJ1-1; TRBD1 is a possible D gene (5 bases). Germline CDR1 reads SGHRS; CDR2 reads YFSETQ. Trimming removed 0 bases from V and 2 bases from J, with 11 bases in between. The CDR3 covers 15 residues.

This clone was detected only once. V is TRBV6-6 and J is TRBJ2-5; possible D gene TRBD1, 6 bases. The length of the CDR3 is 13 residues. V shed 2 bases and J shed 5 bases, with 9 bases lying between them. CDR1 MNHNY and CDR2 SVGAGI come from the germline V gene (reference sequence). The CDR3 loop is CASSYRGMETQYF. CDR3 coding DNA: TGTGCCAGCAGTTACAGGGGGATGGAGACCCAGTACTTC.

V gene TRBV6-1 combines with J gene TRBJ1-4; the D is unclear. This CDR3 has 16 residues. Germline CDR1 and CDR2: MNHNS and SASEGT. V lost 4 bases to trimming and J lost 0 bases, with 12 bases between them. CDR3 coding DNA: TGTGCCAGCAGTGGGAACCTCGGGGCAACTAATGAAAAACTGTTTTTT. It encodes CASSGNLGATNEKLFF.

This clone was observed a single time. This chain links TRBV6-4 with TRBJ1-2; 9 nucleotides match TRBD1. V trimming: 6 bases; J trimming: 3 bases; junction bases outside the gene matches: 5. This CDR3 spans 14 amino acids. Germline CDR1 MRHNA, CDR2 SNTAGT. CDR3 nucleotide sequence: TGTGCCAGCAGAGGACAGGGGAGTGACTATGGCTACACCTTC. Encoded protein: CASRGQGSDYGYTF.

The chain employs TRBV7-3 and TRBJ2-1; 14 bases match TRBD2. V lost 0 bases and J lost 7; bases outside the gene matches: 2. The CDR3 is made up of 16 amino acids. Germline loops: CDR1 SGHTA, CDR2 FQGTGA. The DNA of the CDR3 is TGTGCCAGCAGCTTAACGGGACTAGCGGGAGATAATGAGCAGTTCTTC. Its translation is CASSLTGLAGDNEQFF.

The rearrangement uses TRBV19 and TRBJ2-2; perhaps TRBD2 as D (5 bases). The CDR3 has 13 amino acids. CDR1 is LNHDA, CDR2 SQIVND, per germline (reference sequence). Trimming stripped 7 bases from V and 6 bases from J, with 12 bases between. The CDR3 sequence is CASTPRGPGELFF. CDR3 DNA: TGTGCCAGTACCCCGAGAGGGCCCGGGGAGCTGTTTTTT.